This T cell receptor beta chain originates from a study of OX40 agonist ivuxolimab in advanced cancers. The overall study: Dose-escalation subjects each had hepatocellular carcinoma, melanoma, renal cell or head and neck cancer.

The study, taken as a whole, reports: On average, a greater number of expanded clones characterised CD8+ T cells relative to CD4+.

As to this clone: Its antigen is currently unknown.

The data were produced by immunoSEQ multiplex PCR, yet TCRdb's version contains in-frame clones alone and is incomplete. The sample comprises around 46,000 clones, about nine tenths of which are singletons, and approximately 10% rests with the top ten. Trimming took 6 bases from V and 2 from J; bases not matched to a gene: 3. Germline V CDR1 and CDR2: MNHNY, SVGAGI (reference sequence). CDR3 size: 14 residues. The chain combines TRBV6-6 with TRBJ2-1, with 8 nucleotides matching TRBD2. Source: CD4+ or CD8+ T cells sorted from blood, taken in a trial of the OX40 agonist ivuxolimab. The receptor was isolated from an adult with an advanced solid tumor such as melanoma, head and neck, liver or kidney cancer. DNA of the CDR3: TGTGCCAGCAGCCGCGGGGGGACCTACAATGAGCAGTTCTTC. Translation gives CASSRGGTYNEQFF.